The TCR beta chain under discussion was sequenced for a study of naive and memory T cell subsets. Overall study findings and caveats: Between naive and memory subsets, TCR abundance power law exponents differed. Clonotypes here are unpaired alpha or beta chain sequences. Expression changes during T cell differentiation may affect RNA-based TCR counts. There was no ground truth to check naive and memory subset results.

The CDR3 runs to 14 residues. Looked up from germline, CDR1 is GTSNPN and CDR2 is SVGIG (reference sequence). V lost 0 bases and J 2 bases, leaving 8 bases between the germline ends. In its sample, this clonotype was seen many times. The antigen is not known. An equimolar mix of two oligonucleotides served as the beta constant-region primer for TRBC1 and TRBC2. Four rounds of PCR amplified the ligated cDNA using nested alpha and beta constant-region primers plus SP2. Via MiXCR, TCRdb re-called the UMI-ligation and nested PCR reads, giving one row per CDR3 protein. Altogether approximately 29,000 distinct CDR3 sequences are present, under 20% being singletons, with the ten largest covering less than 3.5%.

This receptor was identified in a human donor in good health. The sequenced material came from effector memory CD4+ T cells from blood. As to subset: effector memory, CD45RA- CD27-. The chain combines TRBV30 with TRBJ2-1; unclear D gene. The CDR3 loop reads CAWSVGLAYNEQFF. CDR3 in DNA: TGTGCCTGGAGTGTAGGGCTAGCCTACAATGAGCAGTTCTTC.